The TCR beta chain under discussion was sequenced for a study of blood T cell repertoires in COVID-19. Study-level information: Acute and convalescent COVID-19 specimens originated in the United States, Italy and Spain.

CDR3 length equals 14 residues. Per germline, CDR1 DFQATT and CDR2 SNEGSKA (reference sequence). With 3 bases clipped from V and 4 bases from J, the junction kept 6 bases outside the gene matches. Original processing notes: Cell counts per sample came from amplifying reference gene primers. Profiled with immunoSEQ multiplex PCR; TCRdb holds only in-frame clones, not every one. Clone size and V and J calls were adopted from that table, with D and trimming inferred from the DNA. The sample shows roughly 50,000 clones, approximately 90% of them seen only once. The material sequenced was peripheral blood. The rearrangement joins TRBV20-1 to TRBJ2-7, with 10 bases fitting TRBD2. The receptor was isolated from a man aged 65 to 85 with acute or convalescent COVID-19. DNA of the CDR3: TGCAGTGCTAGTTGGACTAGCGGCTTATACGAGCAGTACTTC. This translates into CSASWTSGLYEQYF.